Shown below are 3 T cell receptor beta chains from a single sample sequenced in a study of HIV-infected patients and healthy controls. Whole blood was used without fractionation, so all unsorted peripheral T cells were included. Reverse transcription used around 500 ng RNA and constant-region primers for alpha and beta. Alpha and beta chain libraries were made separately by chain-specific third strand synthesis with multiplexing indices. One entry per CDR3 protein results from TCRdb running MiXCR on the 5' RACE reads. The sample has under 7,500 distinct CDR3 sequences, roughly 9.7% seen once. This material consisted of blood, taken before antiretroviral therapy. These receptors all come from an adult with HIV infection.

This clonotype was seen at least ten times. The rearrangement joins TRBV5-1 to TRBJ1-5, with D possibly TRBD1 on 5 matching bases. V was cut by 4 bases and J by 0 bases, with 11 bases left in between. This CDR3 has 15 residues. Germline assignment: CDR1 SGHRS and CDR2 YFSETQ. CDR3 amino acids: CASSLMGVSNQPQHF. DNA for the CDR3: TGCGCCAGCAGCCTAATGGGGGTTAGCAATCAGCCCCAGCATTTT.

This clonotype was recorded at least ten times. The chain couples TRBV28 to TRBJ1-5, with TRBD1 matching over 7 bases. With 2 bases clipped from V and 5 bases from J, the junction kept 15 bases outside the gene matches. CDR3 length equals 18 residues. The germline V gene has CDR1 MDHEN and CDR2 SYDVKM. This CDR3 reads CASSLGRTGAGLDQPQHF. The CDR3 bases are TGTGCCAGCAGTTTAGGGAGAACAGGGGCCGGATTGGATCAGCCCCAGCATTTT.

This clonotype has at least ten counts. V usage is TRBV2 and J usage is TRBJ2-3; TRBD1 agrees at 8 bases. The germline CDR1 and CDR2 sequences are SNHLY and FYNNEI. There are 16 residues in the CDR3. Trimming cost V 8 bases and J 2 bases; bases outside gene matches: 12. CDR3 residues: CASSLRTGWDTDTQYF. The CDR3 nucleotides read TGTGCCAGCTCTCTTCGGACAGGGTGGGACACAGATACGCAGTATTTT.